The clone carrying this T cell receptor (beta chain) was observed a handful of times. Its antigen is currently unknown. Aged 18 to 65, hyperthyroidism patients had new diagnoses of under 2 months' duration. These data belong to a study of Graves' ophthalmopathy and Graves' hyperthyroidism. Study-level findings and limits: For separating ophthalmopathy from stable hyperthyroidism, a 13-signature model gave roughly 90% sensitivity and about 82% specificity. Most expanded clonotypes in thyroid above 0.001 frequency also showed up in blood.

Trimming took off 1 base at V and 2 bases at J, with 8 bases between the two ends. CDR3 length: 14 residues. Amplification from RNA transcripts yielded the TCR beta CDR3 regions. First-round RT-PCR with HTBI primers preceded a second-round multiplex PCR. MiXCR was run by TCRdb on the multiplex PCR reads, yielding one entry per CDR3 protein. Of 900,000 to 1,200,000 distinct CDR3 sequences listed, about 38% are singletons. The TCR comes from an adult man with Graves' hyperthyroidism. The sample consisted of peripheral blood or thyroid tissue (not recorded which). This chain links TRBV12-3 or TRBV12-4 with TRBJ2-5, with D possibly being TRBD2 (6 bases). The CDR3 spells CASSLGGEQETQYF. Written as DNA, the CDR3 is TGTGCCAGCAGTTTAGGCGGGGAACAAGAGACCCAGTACTTC.